Presented here are 19 T cell receptor beta chains from one specimen sequenced in a study of blood T cell repertoires in COVID-19. Profiling relied on immunoSEQ multiplex PCR, and the TCRdb table lists in-frame clones only, not all of them. The sample includes 430,000 or so clones, 70% to 90% of them seen just once. The specimen was PBMCs or T cells enriched from blood (not recorded which). These receptors came from a woman aged 18-29 years who had been exposed to COVID-19.

This chain links TRBV12-3 or TRBV12-4 with TRBJ2-7; 7 bases line up with TRBD1. The length of the CDR3 is 12 residues. V lost 5 bases, J lost 4 bases, and 2 bases stayed unmatched. CDR3 protein: CASSTTGYEQYF. The CDR3 DNA reads as TGTGCCAGCAGTACGACAGGGTACGAGCAGTACTTC.

The genes are TRBV12-3 or TRBV12-4 and TRBJ1-2, with D perhaps TRBD1 (6 bases). Trimming pared 3 bases from V and 6 bases from J, leaving 11 bases between. The CDR3 length is 13 residues. The CDR3 DNA is TGTGCCAGCAGTTTTAGGACAGCGGATGGCTACACCTTC. Protein product: CASSFRTADGYTF.

This sequence joins TRBV7-3 and TRBJ2-3; a weak D match, TRBD2 (6 bases). This CDR3 has 13 residues. Trimming left V 5 bases short and J 3 bases short, with 9 bases between. Germline CDR1 SGHTA, CDR2 FQGTGA. CDR3 DNA: TGTGCCAGCAGCGGCGCGGGGACAGATACGCAGTATTTT. Translating it yields CASSGAGTDTQYF.

The CDR3 nucleotides read TGCAGCGGAAGTCGTAGTGGCTATGGCTACACCTTC. It specifies CSGSRSGYGYTF. The V gene is TRBV29-1, the J gene TRBJ1-2, with D uncertain. The germline V gene has CDR1 SQVTM and CDR2 ANQGSEA. CDR3 size: 12 residues. V was trimmed by 7 bases and J by 4 bases, leaving 13 bases between them.

V and J are TRBV21-1 and TRBJ1-2; the table's D call of TRBD1 was not tested on the DNA. TRBV21-1 is tagged as a pseudogene. This CDR3 is built from 14 residues. The CDR3 coding sequence is TGTGCCACCAGCTCAGGCACGGCGTTTTCTGCTCACACCTTC. This encodes CATSSGTAFSAHTF.

This clone occurred a few times. This rearrangement joins TRBV20-1 to TRBJ2-5; no clear D gene. Germline V gene lookup returns CDR1 DFQATT and CDR2 SNEGSKA (reference sequence). The V end lost 3 bases, the J end lost 2 bases, and 13 bases lay between the germline ends. The CDR3 is made up of 14 amino acids. CDR3 region: CSASTLSLQETQYF. For the CDR3, the DNA is TGCAGTGCTAGTACCCTATCCCTTCAAGAGACCCAGTACTTC.

This rearrangement joins TRBV4-3 to TRBJ1-2; TRBD1 is a possible D gene (6 bases). The CDR3 consists of 14 residues. Per germline, CDR1 LGHNA and CDR2 YSLEER. The V gene lost 0 bases and the J gene lost 7 bases, with 12 bases spanning the gap. In nucleotides, the CDR3 is TGCGCCAGCAGCCAAGAGTTAAACAGGGCTGGCTACACCTTC. Protein product: CASSQELNRAGYTF.

This clone has just a few counts. The chain uses TRBV9 and TRBJ1-2; no definite D call. Germline V lookup: CDR1 SGDLS, CDR2 YYNGEE. The CDR3 extends over 12 amino acids. V shed 3 bases and J shed 7 bases, with 10 bases lying between them. For the CDR3, the DNA is TGTGCCAGCAGCGAAAGTAGTAGTGGCTACACCTTC. It encodes CASSESSSGYTF.

This chain connects TRBV6-5 to TRBJ2-1, with 8 bases matching TRBD2. Germline V gene data show CDR1 as MNHEY and CDR2 as SVGAGI. The CDR3 runs to 15 residues. V dropped 0 bases and J dropped 7; count of bases not matched to a gene: 5. This CDR3 reads CASSYSSGMINEQFF. In DNA, the CDR3 is TGTGCCAGCAGTTACTCTAGCGGGATGATTAATGAGCAGTTCTTC.

The chain couples TRBV18 to TRBJ1-1, with D uncertain. Germline V gene sequence: CDR1 KGHSH, CDR2 LQKENI. With 3 bases removed from V and 7 bases from J, the gap between germline ends came to 6 bases. The CDR3 runs 11 residues. The CDR3 here is CASSPYGEAFF. CDR3 coding DNA: TGTGCCAGCTCACCCTACGGTGAAGCTTTCTTT.

The chain recombines TRBV5-1 with TRBJ1-6; no firm D call. The germline V and J ends were trimmed by 4 bases and 3 bases, with 14 bases remaining between them. Germline V gives CDR1 SGHRS, CDR2 YFSETQ. The CDR3 covers 16 residues. The CDR3 bases are TGCGCCAGCAGCCCGGGGTCGGGGATCTATAATTCACCCCTCCACTTT. Translating it yields CASSPGSGIYNSPLHF.

The chain uses TRBV2 and TRBJ2-1; no firm D call. The V gene lost 1 base and the J gene lost 9 bases, with 16 bases spanning the gap. CDR3 length: 15 amino acids. CDR1 SNHLY and CDR2 FYNNEI come from the germline V gene. In DNA form, the CDR3 reads TGTGCCAGCAGTGAAGAGGAGTCCCCCTTGGGTGAGCAGTTCTTC. It codes for CASSEEESPLGEQFF.

The chain combines TRBV5-8 with TRBJ1-4, with D unresolved. The germline gives CDR1 SGHTS, CDR2 YDEGEE. Trimming took 3 bases from V and 7 from J, leaving 10 bases between them. There are 13 residues in the CDR3. In DNA form, the CDR3 reads TGTGCCAGCAGCTCGATAGGAGGTGAAAAACTGTTTTTT. Translating it yields CASSSIGGEKLFF.

The chain joins TRBV24-1 to TRBJ2-1; 13 bases agree with TRBD2. Unmatched junction bases numbered 6, after V lost 7 bases and J lost 4 bases. CDR3 size: 16 residues. The germline V gene has CDR1 KGHDR and CDR2 SFDVKD. DNA for the CDR3: TGTGCCACCAGCCGGGGGACTAGCGGGACTTACAATGAGCAGTTCTTC. It specifies CATSRGTSGTYNEQFF.

The CDR3 sequence: CASSMVAGGGRGLIQYF. For the CDR3, the DNA is TGTGCCAGTAGTATGGTGGCGGGAGGCGGCCGAGGGCTCATTCAGTACTTC. This rearrangement joins TRBV19 to TRBJ2-4; 8 bases align to TRBD2. J gave up 9 bases and V 3 bases, and 16 bases lay outside the gene matches. Germline CDR1 LNHDA, CDR2 SQIVND (reference sequence). There are 17 residues in the CDR3. Using reference TRBV19 and TRBJ2-4 for the parts outside the CDR3, the full variable domain is DGGITQSPKYLFRKEGQNVTLSCEQNLNHDAMYWYRQDPGQGLRLIYYSQIVNDFQKGDIAEGYSVSREKKESFPLTVTSAQKNPTAFYLCASSMVAGGGRGLIQYFGAGTRLSVL.

This chain joins TRBV4-1 and TRBJ1-4; TRBD1 agrees at 12 bases. J was trimmed by 7 bases and V by 4 bases; bases with no gene match: 7. Germline CDR1 MGHRA, CDR2 YSYEKL. The CDR3 totals 16 residues. The CDR3 bases are TGCGCCAGCAGCCCCCCGGGACAGGGGGCAGGTGAAAAACTGTTTTTT. Translated, it gives CASSPPGQGAGEKLFF.

This chain joins TRBV6-1 and TRBJ1-2, with 7 bases identical to TRBD1. Germline V gene lookup returns CDR1 MNHNS and CDR2 SASEGT. The CDR3 runs to 16 residues. Trimming at V came to 4 bases and at J to 3 bases, leaving 11 bases not matched to a gene. The CDR3 reads CASSAWFGTADYGYTF. CDR3 bases: TGTGCCAGCAGTGCCTGGTTCGGGACAGCGGACTATGGCTACACCTTC.

The chain combines TRBV7-9 with TRBJ1-5; D remains unclear. Trimming stripped 3 bases from V and 2 bases from J, with 11 bases between. Germline values: CDR1 SEHNR, CDR2 FQNEAQ (reference sequence). This CDR3 is 15 amino acids long. The CDR3 sequence: CASSFAEGRNQPQHF. CDR3 nucleotides: TGTGCCAGCAGCTTCGCCGAGGGCCGCAATCAGCCCCAGCATTTT.

V and J are TRBV7-2 and TRBJ2-7, with a weak D call TRBD1 (6 bases). This CDR3 has 16 amino acids. Germline CDR1 is SGHTA and CDR2 is FQGNSA. Trimming shortened V by 1 base and J by 3 bases, and 16 bases separated the two germline ends. The CDR3 loop reads CASSLVAVGQSYEQYF. In DNA form, the CDR3 reads TGTGCCAGCAGCTTAGTGGCGGTTGGACAGAGCTACGAGCAGTACTTC.